This record looks at one T cell receptor beta chain sequence and its context. This CDR3 has 14 amino acids. V lost 5 bases, J lost 1 base, and 14 bases lay in between. Germline lookup yields CDR1 GTSNPN and CDR2 SVGIG (reference sequence). This record comes from a study of T cell changes during pregnancy in multiple sclerosis. TCRdb keeps only in-frame clones here, not all; method: immunoSEQ multiplex PCR. In the table there are 70,000 to 95,000 clones, 93% of which are singletons. The TCR comes from a female donor in good health, enrolled as a control in a pregnancy study. The specimen was peripheral blood, collected in the second trimester of pregnancy. V and J are TRBV30 and TRBJ1-1; D remains unclear. CDR3 sequence (DNA): TGTGCCTGGGAGGGTGAAGGAAGGAACACTGAAGCTTTCTTT. Translating it yields CAWEGEGRNTEAFF.